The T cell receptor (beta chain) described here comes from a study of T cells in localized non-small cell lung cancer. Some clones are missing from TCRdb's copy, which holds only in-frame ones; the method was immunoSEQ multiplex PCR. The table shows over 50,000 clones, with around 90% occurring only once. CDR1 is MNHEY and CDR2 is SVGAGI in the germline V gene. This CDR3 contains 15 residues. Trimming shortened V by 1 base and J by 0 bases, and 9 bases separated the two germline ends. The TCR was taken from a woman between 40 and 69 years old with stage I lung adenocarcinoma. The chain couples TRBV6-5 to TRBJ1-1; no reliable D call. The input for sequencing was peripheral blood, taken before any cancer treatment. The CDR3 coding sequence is TGTGCCAGCAGTTACTTTCCCTCCATGAACACTGAAGCTTTCTTT. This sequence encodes CASSYFPSMNTEAFF.